The table lists the clone carrying this T cell receptor (beta chain) with many counts. Antigen: not known. The sequence runs out 3 residues before the end of the CDR3; the remainder is reconstructed from the germline J gene. Each donor provided about 4.5 to 8.5 ml of heparinized whole blood. V was pared by 6 bases and J by 4 bases, with 10 bases between. CDR3 size: 12 residues. Germline V gene data show CDR1 as MDHEN and CDR2 as SYDVKM. Some clones are missing from TCRdb's copy, which holds only in-frame ones; the method was immunoSEQ multiplex PCR. This table holds 25,000 to 30,000 clones with no singletons; the top ten claim approximately 24%. This specimen belongs to a study of T cell clonality in common variable immunodeficiency. Study-wide points: Fewer deletions and N-nucleotide insertions were reportedly seen in common variable immunodeficiency TCR beta sequences.

Sequenced material: peripheral blood mononuclear cells. This receptor was taken from a human donor with common variable immunodeficiency. V and J are TRBV28 and TRBJ2-7; D might be TRBD2 (6 bases). CDR3 sequence reads: CASSPLAYEQYF. CDR3 bases read: TGTGCCAGCAGCCCCCTAGCGTACGAG.